This T cell receptor (beta chain) stems from a study of blood T cell repertoires in COVID-19. Background on the study: Specimens from acute and convalescent COVID-19 originated in the United States, Italy and Spain. From T cells, B-cell-depleted T cells, or PBMCs came the material, which was cDNA or gDNA.

Authors' analysis steps: Quantification of nucleated cells was approximated via reference gene primer amplification. TCRdb keeps only in-frame clones here, not all; method: immunoSEQ multiplex PCR. The V and J calls and clone size were taken over from that table, and D and trimming were inferred from the DNA. Here the sample spans about 170,000 clones, 86% being singletons. Seattle researchers signed up patients amid active infection and tracked them longitudinally. CDR3 length equals 15 residues. V lost 3 bases, J lost 1 base, and 12 bases lay in between. Per germline, CDR1 SGHTA and CDR2 FQGTGA. The rearrangement joins TRBV7-3 to TRBJ2-5, with D perhaps TRBD1 (5 bases). Sequences were obtained from peripheral blood. This clonotype was sampled from a woman aged 60 to 75 with COVID-19, enrolled during active disease. This CDR3 is CASSLGRGVQETQYF. CDR3 DNA sequence: TGTGCCAGCAGCTTGGGAAGGGGCGTCCAAGAGACCCAGTACTTC.